This TCR beta chain came from a study of T cell responses to AZD1222 COVID-19 vaccine (TCRdb year 2021). Concerning the study at large: AZD1222 recipients whose second dose came at about 4 weeks and those whose second dose came at about 12 weeks were combined into one group, since spike-specific TCR depth and breadth did not differ between the two schedules. Trial participants were enrolled by age into 18-55, 56-69 and 70-plus year subgroups, with approximately 160, 26 and 62 TCR-sequenced participants respectively. TCR sequencing covered roughly 230 trial participants: 200 to 210 given two doses of AZD1222 and some 25 given two doses of MenACWY control vaccine.

On this clone: No cognate antigen has been identified for it. Base quality data are lacking; no much larger clone is found one base away.

The CDR3 regions of human TCRbeta chains were subjected to immunosequencing. The original pipeline was this. Repertoire TCRs were matched against a reference library of SARS-CoV-2-specific TCRs generated with the MIRA antigen-specificity platform. Breadth was defined as the fraction of unique TCRs that were SARS-CoV-2-associated. Depth was defined as the fraction of total T cells that were SARS-CoV-2-associated. Using the MIRA data, each spike-specific TCR was mapped to the spike region that the TCR reacts to and placed in a CD4 or CD8 class. Log10-transformed breadth and depth values were compared by one-way ANOVA with Sidak's multiple comparisons tests. TCRdb's version of the immuneACCESS table is confined to in-frame rearrangements and falls short of the full clone set. An unresolved V gene accounts for under half of the shortfall where checked; the remainder is of unknown origin. The V and J calls and clone size were taken over from that table, and D and trimming were inferred from the DNA. Within this sample are about 110,000 clones, with about nine tenths of them counted one time only. The ten largest make up 4% to 4.5% of the sample.

Study-level results and caveats: The 56-69-year group was small, and its depth increase did not reach significance, likely because of low power. After two AZD1222 doses, spike-specific TCR breadth and depth were significantly higher than at day 0 and than in MenACWY recipients. Most participants were white British and females outnumbered males, and the authors suggested that clonal diversity may have been underestimated. Conclusions about previously exposed vaccinees are limited because only five to seven AZD1222 recipients were SARS-CoV-2 seropositive at baseline. Because no samples from the day 14 peak response were available, repertoires could be characterized only after the peak T cell response. Reportedly, almost half of the unique spike-specific TCRs recognized epitopes lying outside the regions that are mutated in the B.1.351 and B.1.1.7 variants. The whole spike protein was spanned by vaccine-associated CD4 TCRs, and dominant responses were seen in regions 160-218 and 743-854.

The time point label corresponds to: baseline before first vaccination. Vaccinee samples came from UK trials COV001 and COV002, including a single-blind randomized controlled phase 2/3 trial of AZD1222 (ChAdOx1 nCoV-19) in healthy adults. For TCRbeta chain sequencing, PBMC samples were collected from trial participants at day 0 and at day 28 after the second dose. The germline V gene provides CDR1 SNHLY and CDR2 FYNNEI. The V end loses 2 bases and the J end loses 4 bases, and a stretch of 25 bases separates them. From the cysteine up to the phenylalanine, the CDR3 has a length of 19 residues. The entry retains the CDR3 DNA only, 57 bases that are in frame from base 1.

Here the sequenced sample was peripheral blood, taken on day 0 of AZD1222 vaccination. Rearrangement joined TRBV2 to TRBJ2-3, with a weak D call of TRBD2 (6 bases match). The sequence was collected from an adult in good health. The CDR3 amino acid sequence is: CASSEPSTISGVGADTQYF. Here is the DNA: TGTGCCAGCAGTGAACCGTCGACAATTTCGGGGGTAGGGGCAGATACGCAGTATTTT. This CDR3, with the reference TRBV2 and TRBJ2-3 proteins standing in past its ends, gives the full variable domain EPEVTQTPSHQVTQMGQEVILRCVPISNHLYFYWYRQILGQKVEFLVSFYNNEISEKSEIFDDQFSVERPDGSNFTLKIRSTKLEDSAMYFCASSEPSTISGVGADTQYFGPGTRLTVL.